The T cell receptor (beta chain) described here comes from a study of blood T cell repertoires in COVID-19. In the study overall: The study drew acute and convalescent COVID-19 samples from the United States, Italy and Spain.

Profiling relied on immunoSEQ multiplex PCR, and the TCRdb table lists in-frame clones only, not all of them. Here the sample spans 150,000 to 200,000 clones, around 85% being singletons. Per the germline V gene, CDR1 is MDHEN and CDR2 is SYDVKM. The CDR3 runs 11 residues. Trimming cost V 8 bases and J 7 bases, with 12 bases left between them. The sequence was collected from a man aged 60 to 69 with COVID-19, enrolled during active disease. The V call is TRBV28, the J call TRBJ2-7; D is undetermined. The specimen was peripheral blood. This CDR3 is CASLTGREQYF. CDR3 in DNA: TGTGCCAGCCTCACTGGGCGTGAGCAGTACTTC.